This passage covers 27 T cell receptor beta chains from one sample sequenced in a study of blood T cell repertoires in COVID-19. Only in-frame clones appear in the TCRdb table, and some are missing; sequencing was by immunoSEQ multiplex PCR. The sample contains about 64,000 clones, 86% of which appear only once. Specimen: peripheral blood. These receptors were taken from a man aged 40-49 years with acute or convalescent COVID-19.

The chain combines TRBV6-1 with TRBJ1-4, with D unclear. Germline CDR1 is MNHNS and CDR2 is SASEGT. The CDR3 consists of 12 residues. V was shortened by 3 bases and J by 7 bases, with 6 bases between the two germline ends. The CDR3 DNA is TGTGCCAGCAGTGATCTTCGTGAAAAACTGTTTTTT. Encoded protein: CASSDLREKLFF.

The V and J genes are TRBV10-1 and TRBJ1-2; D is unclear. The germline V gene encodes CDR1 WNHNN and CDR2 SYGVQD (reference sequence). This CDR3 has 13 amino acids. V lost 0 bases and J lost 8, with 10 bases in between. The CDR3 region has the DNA TGCGCCAGCAGTGAGTCCCGGTTGACAGGCTACACCTTC. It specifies CASSESRLTGYTF.

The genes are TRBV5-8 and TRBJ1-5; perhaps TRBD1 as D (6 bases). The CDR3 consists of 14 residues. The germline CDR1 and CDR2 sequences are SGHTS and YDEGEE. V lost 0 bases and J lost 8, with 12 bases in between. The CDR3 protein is CASSLVGGSEPQHF. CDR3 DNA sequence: TGTGCCAGCAGCTTGGTAGGGGGTTCGGAGCCCCAGCATTTT. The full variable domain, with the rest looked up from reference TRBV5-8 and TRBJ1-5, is EAGVTQSPTHLIKTRGQQATLRCSPISGHTSVYWYQQALGLGLQFLLWYDEGEERNRGNFPPRFSGRQFPNYSSELNVNALELEDSALYLCASSLVGGSEPQHFGDGTRLSIL.

The CDR3 loop reads CASSTPGSGYTF. For the CDR3, the DNA is TGTGCCAGCAGTACCCCTGGGAGTGGCTACACCTTC. The V gene is TRBV6-6, the J gene TRBJ1-2; the D is unclear. Germline V lookup: CDR1 MNHNY, CDR2 SVGAGI (reference sequence). CDR3 length: 12 residues. Between the trimmed V and J ends, which lost 5 bases and 7 bases, there was a span of 11 bases.

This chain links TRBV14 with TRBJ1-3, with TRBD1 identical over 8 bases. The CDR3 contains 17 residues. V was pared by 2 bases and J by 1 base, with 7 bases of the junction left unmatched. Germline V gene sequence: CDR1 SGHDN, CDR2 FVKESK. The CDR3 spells CASSQSGQGVSGNTIYF. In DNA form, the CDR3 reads TGTGCCAGCAGCCAAAGCGGACAGGGAGTTTCTGGAAACACCATATATTTT.

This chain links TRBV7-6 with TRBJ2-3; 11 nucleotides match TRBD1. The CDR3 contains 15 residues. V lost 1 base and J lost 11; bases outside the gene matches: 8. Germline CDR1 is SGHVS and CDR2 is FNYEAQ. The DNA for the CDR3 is TGTGCCAGCAGCTTAGTTGGACAGGGGGCGCAGGAGCAGTATTTT. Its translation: CASSLVGQGAQEQYF.

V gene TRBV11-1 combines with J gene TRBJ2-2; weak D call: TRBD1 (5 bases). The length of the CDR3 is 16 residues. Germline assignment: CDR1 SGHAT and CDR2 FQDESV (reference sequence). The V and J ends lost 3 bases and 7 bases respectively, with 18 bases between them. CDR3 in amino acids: CASSFRQGWVDGELFF. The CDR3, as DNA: TGTGCCAGCAGCTTCCGCCAGGGTTGGGTGGACGGGGAGCTGTTTTTT.

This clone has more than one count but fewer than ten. The CDR3 reads CASSPTGGSTNEKLFF. The CDR3 nucleotides are TGTGCCAGCAGCCCCACAGGGGGATCAACTAATGAAAAACTGTTTTTT. This chain connects TRBV9 to TRBJ1-4, with TRBD1 identical over 8 bases. The CDR3 consists of 16 residues. V was pared by 4 bases and J by 0 bases, with 5 bases of the junction left unmatched. CDR1 is SGDLS and CDR2 is YYNGEE in the germline V gene.

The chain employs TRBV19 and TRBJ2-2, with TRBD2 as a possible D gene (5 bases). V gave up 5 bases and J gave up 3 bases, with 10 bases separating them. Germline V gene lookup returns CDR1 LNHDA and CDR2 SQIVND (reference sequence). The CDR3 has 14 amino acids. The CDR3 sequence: CASSVERDTGELFF. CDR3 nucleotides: TGTGCCAGTAGTGTCGAGAGGGACACCGGGGAGCTGTTTTTT. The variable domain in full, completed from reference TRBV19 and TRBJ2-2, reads DGGITQSPKYLFRKEGQNVTLSCEQNLNHDAMYWYRQDPGQGLRLIYYSQIVNDFQKGDIAEGYSVSREKKESFPLTVTSAQKNPTAFYLCASSVERDTGELFFGEGSRLTVL.

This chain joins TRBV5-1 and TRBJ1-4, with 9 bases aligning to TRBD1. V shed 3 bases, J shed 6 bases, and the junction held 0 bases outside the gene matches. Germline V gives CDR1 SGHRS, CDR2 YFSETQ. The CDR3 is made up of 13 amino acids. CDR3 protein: CASSWDRDEKLFF. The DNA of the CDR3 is TGCGCCAGCAGCTGGGACAGGGATGAAAAACTGTTTTTT.

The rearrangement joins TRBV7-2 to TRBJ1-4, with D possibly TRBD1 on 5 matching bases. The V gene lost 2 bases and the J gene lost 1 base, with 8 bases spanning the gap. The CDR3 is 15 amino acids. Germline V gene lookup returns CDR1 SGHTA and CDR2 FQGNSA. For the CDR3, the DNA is TGTGCCAGCAGCTTAAGGAGGGGAACTAATGAAAAACTGTTTTTT. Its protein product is CASSLRRGTNEKLFF.

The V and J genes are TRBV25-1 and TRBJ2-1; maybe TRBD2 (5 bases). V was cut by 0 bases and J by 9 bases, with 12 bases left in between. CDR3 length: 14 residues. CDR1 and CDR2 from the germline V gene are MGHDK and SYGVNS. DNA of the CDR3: TGTGCCAGCAGTGAATATGAGGGCGTGGGTGAGCAGTTCTTC. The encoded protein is CASSEYEGVGEQFF.

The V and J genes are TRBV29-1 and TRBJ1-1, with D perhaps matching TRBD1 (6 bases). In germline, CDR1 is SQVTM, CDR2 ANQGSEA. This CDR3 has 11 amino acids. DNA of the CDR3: TGCAGAGTACAGGGTAACACTGAAGCTTTCTTT. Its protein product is CRVQGNTEAFF.

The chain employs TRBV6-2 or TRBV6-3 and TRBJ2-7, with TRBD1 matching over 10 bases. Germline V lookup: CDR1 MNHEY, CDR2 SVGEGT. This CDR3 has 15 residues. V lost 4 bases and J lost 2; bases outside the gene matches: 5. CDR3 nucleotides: TGTGCCAGCAGTTTCTCGGACAGGGGGACCTACGAGCAGTACTTC. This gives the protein CASSFSDRGTYEQYF.

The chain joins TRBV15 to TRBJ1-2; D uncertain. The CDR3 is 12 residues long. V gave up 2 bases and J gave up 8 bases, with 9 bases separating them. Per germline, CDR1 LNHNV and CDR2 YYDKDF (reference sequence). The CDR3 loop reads CATSRNAGGYTF. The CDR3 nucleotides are TGTGCCACCAGCAGAAACGCGGGGGGCTACACCTTC.

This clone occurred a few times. The DNA for the CDR3 is TGTGCCATTCAACTAGAGGCTAGCACAGATACGCAGTATTTT. Protein: CAIQLEASTDTQYF. The rearrangement links TRBV10-3 to TRBJ2-3; weak D call: TRBD2 (5 bases). Germline CDR1 ENHRY, CDR2 SYGVKD. Trimming cost V 9 bases and J 0 bases, with 13 bases left between them. This CDR3 has 14 amino acids.

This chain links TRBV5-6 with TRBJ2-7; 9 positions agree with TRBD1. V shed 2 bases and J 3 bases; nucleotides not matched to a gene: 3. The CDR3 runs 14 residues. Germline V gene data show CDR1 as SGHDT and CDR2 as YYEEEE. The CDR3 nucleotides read TGTGCCAGCAGCTTCGGGACAGGGTACTACGAGCAGTACTTC. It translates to CASSFGTGYYEQYF.

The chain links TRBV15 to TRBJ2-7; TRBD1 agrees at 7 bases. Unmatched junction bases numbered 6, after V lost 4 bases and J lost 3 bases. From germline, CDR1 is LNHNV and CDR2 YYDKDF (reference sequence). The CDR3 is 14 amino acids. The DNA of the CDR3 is TGTGCCACCAGCACAGGACAGGTGGACTACGAGCAGTACTTC. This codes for CATSTGQVDYEQYF.

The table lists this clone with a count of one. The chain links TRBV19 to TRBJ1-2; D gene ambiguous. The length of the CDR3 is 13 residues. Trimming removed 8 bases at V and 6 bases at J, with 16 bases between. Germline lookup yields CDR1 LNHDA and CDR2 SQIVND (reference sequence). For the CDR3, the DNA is TGTGCCAGTGGGCCCCGGGGTCAGAATGGCTACACCTTC. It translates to CASGPRGQNGYTF.

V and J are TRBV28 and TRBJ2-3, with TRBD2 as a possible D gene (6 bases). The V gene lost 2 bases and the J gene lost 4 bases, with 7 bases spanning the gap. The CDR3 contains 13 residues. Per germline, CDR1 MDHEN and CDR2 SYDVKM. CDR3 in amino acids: CASSLGGADTQYF. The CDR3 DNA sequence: TGTGCCAGCAGTTTAGGAGGGGCAGATACGCAGTATTTT.

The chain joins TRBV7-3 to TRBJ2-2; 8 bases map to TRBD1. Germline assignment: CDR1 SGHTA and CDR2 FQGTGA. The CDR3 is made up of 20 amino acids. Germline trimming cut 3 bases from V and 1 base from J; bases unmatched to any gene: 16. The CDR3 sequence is CASSLGPTGQGRLNTGELFF. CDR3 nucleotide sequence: TGTGCCAGCAGCTTGGGCCCCACCGGACAGGGCCGCCTGAACACCGGGGAGCTGTTTTTT.

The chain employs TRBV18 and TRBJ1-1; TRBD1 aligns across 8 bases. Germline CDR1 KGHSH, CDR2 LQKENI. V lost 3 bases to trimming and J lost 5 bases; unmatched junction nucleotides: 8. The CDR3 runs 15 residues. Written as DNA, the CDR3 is TGTGCCAGCTCACCCCGACAGGGGTCAGAAACTGAAGCTTTCTTT. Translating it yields CASSPRQGSETEAFF.

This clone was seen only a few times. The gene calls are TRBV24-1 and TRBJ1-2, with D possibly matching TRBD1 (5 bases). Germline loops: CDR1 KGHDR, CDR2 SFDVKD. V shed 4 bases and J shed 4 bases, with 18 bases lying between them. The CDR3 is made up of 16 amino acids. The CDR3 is CATSEHAAQGFYGYTF. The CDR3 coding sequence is TGTGCCACCAGTGAGCACGCAGCCCAGGGTTTCTATGGCTACACCTTC.

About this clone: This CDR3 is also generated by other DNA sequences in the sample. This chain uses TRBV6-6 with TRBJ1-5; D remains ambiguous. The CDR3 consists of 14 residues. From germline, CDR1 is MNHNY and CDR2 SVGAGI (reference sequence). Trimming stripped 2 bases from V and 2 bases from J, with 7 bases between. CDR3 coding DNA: TGTGCCAGCAGTTACGGAGGCGGCAATCAGCCCCAGCATTTT. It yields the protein CASSYGGGNQPQHF.

This CDR3 is CASRPTTRQGTGETQYF. The CDR3 nucleotides are TGCGCCAGCAGACCCACTACTCGACAGGGAACGGGAGAGACCCAGTACTTC. The gene calls are TRBV4-1 and TRBJ2-5, with 7 positions matching TRBD1. The CDR3 extends over 17 amino acids. Trimming cost V 6 bases and J 4 bases; bases outside gene matches: 17. Germline CDR1 reads MGHRA; CDR2 reads YSYEKL.

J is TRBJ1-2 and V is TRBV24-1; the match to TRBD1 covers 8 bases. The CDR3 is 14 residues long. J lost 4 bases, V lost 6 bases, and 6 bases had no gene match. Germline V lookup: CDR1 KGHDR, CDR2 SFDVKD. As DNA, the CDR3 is TGTGCCACCAGTCCAGGGGGCTCGGGCTATGGCTACACCTTC. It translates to CATSPGGSGYGYTF.

The CDR3 here is CASSVGDLSNQPQHF. CDR3 bases: TGTGCCAGCAGTGTAGGGGATCTTAGCAATCAGCCCCAGCATTTT. This chain links TRBV2 with TRBJ1-5; D possibly corresponds to TRBD1 (5 bases). The germline V gene has CDR1 SNHLY and CDR2 FYNNEI. The CDR3 contains 15 residues. V was cut by 4 bases and J by 0 bases, with 10 bases left in between.